Following are 8 T cell receptor beta chains from one sample sequenced in a study of blood T cells in healthy people across ages. Using a J-beta primer mix together with a sample-barcoded 5' primer, a second PCR was run for about 7 to 12 cycles. MiXCR, run by TCRdb on the 5' RACE reads, gives a single entry per CDR3 protein. There are about 1.5 million distinct CDR3 sequences in the sample; roughly 43% occur only once, and less than 5% lies in the top ten. Sequences were obtained from blood. All receptors come from a woman between 18 and 29 years old in good health.

In this sample, this clonotype turned up a few times. One end of the junction does not line up with germline, which may come from a read error. This chain uses TRBV7-2 with TRBJ2-5; tentative D call: TRBD2 (7 bases). Germline V gives CDR1 SGHTA, CDR2 FQGNSA. The CDR3 totals 14 residues. The CDR3 loop reads CASNLRGGFETQYF. The CDR3 DNA sequence: TGTGCCAGCAACTTAAGGGGGGGCTTTGAGACCCAGTACTTC.

The V gene is TRBV30, the J gene TRBJ2-7, with D tentatively TRBD2 (5 bases). The CDR3 runs to 13 residues. Germline V gene sequence: CDR1 GTSNPN, CDR2 SVGIG (reference sequence). V lost 3 bases to trimming and J lost 3 bases, with 12 bases between them. The CDR3 DNA reads as TGTGCCTGGAGAAGAGGGTCCCGCTACGAGCAGTACTTC. This sequence encodes CAWRRGSRYEQYF.

This chain connects TRBV7-9 to TRBJ2-4; D is tentatively TRBD1 or TRBD2 (5 bases each). Trimming left V 2 bases short and J 7 bases short, with 12 bases between. This CDR3 contains 14 residues. CDR1 and CDR2 (germline): SEHNR, FQNEAQ (reference sequence). The CDR3, as DNA: TGTGCCAGCAGCTTATTGGGGGTTTTGAACATTCAGTACTTC. Translated, it gives CASSLLGVLNIQYF. The whole variable domain, filled in from reference TRBV7-9 and TRBJ2-4, reads DTGVSQNPRHKITKRGQNVTFRCDPISEHNRLYWYRQTLGQGPEFLTYFQNEAQLEKSRLLSDRFSAERPKGSFSTLEIQRTEQGDSAMYLCASSLLGVLNIQYFGAGTRLSVL.

This sequence joins TRBV7-9 and TRBJ2-7; a possible D gene is TRBD2 (5 bases). The CDR3 spans 14 residues. Germline V lookup: CDR1 SEHNR, CDR2 FQNEAQ (reference sequence). The V gene lost 1 base and the J gene lost 3 bases, with 10 bases spanning the gap. CDR3 nucleotide sequence: TGTGCCAGCAGCTTAGTCCAAGACTACTACGAGCAGTACTTC. Amino acids: CASSLVQDYYEQYF.

The chain links TRBV4-3 to TRBJ2-3; 9 bases are shared with TRBD2. V was pared by 2 bases and J by 3 bases, with 12 bases of the junction left unmatched. Germline assignment: CDR1 LGHNA and CDR2 YSLEER. CDR3 length equals 18 residues. CDR3 nucleotides: TGCGCCAGCAGCCAAAAACCGGGACTAGCCACGAGAACAGATACGCAGTATTTT. Residues: CASSQKPGLATRTDTQYF.

There are a few counts of this clonotype. The rearrangement links TRBV6-5 to TRBJ1-2; a weak D match, TRBD1 (5 bases). CDR1 MNHEY and CDR2 SVGAGI come from the germline V gene. V shed 7 bases and J shed 2 bases, with 14 bases lying between them. This CDR3 is 14 amino acids long. Here the CDR3 reads CASTRWEGNYGYTF. CDR3 in DNA: TGTGCCAGCACCCGATGGGAGGGGAACTATGGCTACACCTTC.

V and J are TRBV6-2 or TRBV6-3 and TRBJ2-7, with D hard to call. The germline V and J ends were trimmed by 5 bases and 2 bases, with 13 bases remaining between them. Germline CDR1 and CDR2: MNHEY and SVGEGT. The CDR3 spans 14 residues. The DNA of the CDR3 is TGTGCCAGCAGTGGCTGGACGGCGACCTACGAGCAGTACTTC. Translated: CASSGWTATYEQYF.

The chain has TRBV3-1 and TRBJ2-1; 9 bases agree with TRBD2. The CDR3 is 15 residues long. Per germline, CDR1 LGHDT and CDR2 YNNKEL (reference sequence). Germline trimming cut 4 bases from V and 4 bases from J; bases unmatched to any gene: 5. CDR3 amino acids: CASSPFLAGYNEQFF. The CDR3 region has the DNA TGTGCCAGCAGCCCGTTCCTAGCGGGGTACAATGAGCAGTTCTTC.